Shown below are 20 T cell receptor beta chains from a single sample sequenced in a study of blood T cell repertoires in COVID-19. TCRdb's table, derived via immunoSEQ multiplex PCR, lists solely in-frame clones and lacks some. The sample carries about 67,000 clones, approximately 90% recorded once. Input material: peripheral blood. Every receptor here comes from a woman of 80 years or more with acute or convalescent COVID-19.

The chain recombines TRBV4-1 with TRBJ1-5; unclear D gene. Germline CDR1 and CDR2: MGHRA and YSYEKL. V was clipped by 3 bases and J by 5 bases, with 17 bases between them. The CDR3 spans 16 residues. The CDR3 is CASSQLTGSLDQPQHF. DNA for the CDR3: TGCGCCAGCAGCCAGTTGACCGGGAGTCTGGATCAGCCCCAGCATTTT.

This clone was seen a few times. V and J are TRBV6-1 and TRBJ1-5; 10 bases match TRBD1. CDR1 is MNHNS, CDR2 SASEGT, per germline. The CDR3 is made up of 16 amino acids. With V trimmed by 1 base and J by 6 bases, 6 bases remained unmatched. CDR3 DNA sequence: TGTGCCAGCAGTGAAGTTTCGACAGGGGGCCTTCAGCCCCAGCATTTT. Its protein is CASSEVSTGGLQPQHF.

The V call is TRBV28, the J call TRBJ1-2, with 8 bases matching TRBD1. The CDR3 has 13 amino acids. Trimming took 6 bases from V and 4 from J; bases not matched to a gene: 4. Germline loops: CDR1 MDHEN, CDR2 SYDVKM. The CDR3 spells CASRDGTGYGYTF. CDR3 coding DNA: TGTGCCAGCAGAGATGGGACAGGCTATGGCTACACCTTC.

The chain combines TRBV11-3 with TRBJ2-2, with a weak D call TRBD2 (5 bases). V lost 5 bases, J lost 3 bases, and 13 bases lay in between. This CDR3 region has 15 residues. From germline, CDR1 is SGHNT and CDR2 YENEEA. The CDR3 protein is CASSRGGLYTGELFF. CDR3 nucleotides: TGTGCCAGCAGCCGAGGAGGCCTTTACACCGGGGAGCTGTTTTTT.

CDR3 sequence: CASSFIWAGEGSPLHF. Here the CDR3 DNA reads TGTGCCAGCAGCTTTATTTGGGCAGGGGAAGGTTCACCCCTCCACTTT. The chain couples TRBV7-9 to TRBJ1-6; weak D call: TRBD1 (6 bases). The V end was cut by 3 bases, the J end by 9 bases, with 18 bases between. The CDR3 totals 16 residues. From germline, CDR1 is SEHNR and CDR2 FQNEAQ (reference sequence).

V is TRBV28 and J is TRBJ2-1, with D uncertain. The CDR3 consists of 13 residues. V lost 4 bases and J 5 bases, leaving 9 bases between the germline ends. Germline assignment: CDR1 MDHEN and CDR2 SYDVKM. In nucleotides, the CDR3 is TGTGCCAGCAGTTCGTTACTTCACAATGAGCAGTTCTTC. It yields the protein CASSSLLHNEQFF.

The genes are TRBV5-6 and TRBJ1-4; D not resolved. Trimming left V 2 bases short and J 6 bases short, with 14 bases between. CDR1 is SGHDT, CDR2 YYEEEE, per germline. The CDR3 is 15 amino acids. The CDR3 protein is CASSFYGEGDEKLFF. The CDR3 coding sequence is TGTGCCAGCAGCTTCTATGGGGAGGGTGATGAAAAACTGTTTTTT.

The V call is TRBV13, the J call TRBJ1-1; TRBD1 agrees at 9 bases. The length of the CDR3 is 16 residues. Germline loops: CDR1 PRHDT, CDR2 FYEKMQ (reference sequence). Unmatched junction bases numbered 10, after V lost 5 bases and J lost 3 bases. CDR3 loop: CASSPPNRGRDTEAFF. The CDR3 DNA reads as TGTGCCAGCAGCCCTCCTAACAGGGGGCGGGACACTGAAGCTTTCTTT. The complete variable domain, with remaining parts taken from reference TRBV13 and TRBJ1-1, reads AAGVIQSPRHLIKEKRETATLKCYPIPRHDTVYWYQQGPGQDPQFLISFYEKMQSDKGSIPDRFSAQQFSDYHSELNMSSLELGDSALYFCASSPPNRGRDTEAFFGQGTRLTVV.

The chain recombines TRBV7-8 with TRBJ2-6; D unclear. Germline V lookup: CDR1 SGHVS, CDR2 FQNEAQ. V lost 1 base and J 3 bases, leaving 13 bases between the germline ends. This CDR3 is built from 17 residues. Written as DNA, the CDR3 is TGTGCCAGCAGCTTAGGCCCTAGACTGAGTGGGGCCAACGTCCTGACTTTC. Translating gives CASSLGPRLSGANVLTF.

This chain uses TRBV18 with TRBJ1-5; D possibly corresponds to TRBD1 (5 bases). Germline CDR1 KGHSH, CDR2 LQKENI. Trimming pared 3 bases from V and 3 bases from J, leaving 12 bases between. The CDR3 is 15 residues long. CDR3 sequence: CASSPDWGYNQPQHF. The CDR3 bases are TGTGCCAGCTCACCTGATTGGGGCTACAATCAGCCCCAGCATTTT.

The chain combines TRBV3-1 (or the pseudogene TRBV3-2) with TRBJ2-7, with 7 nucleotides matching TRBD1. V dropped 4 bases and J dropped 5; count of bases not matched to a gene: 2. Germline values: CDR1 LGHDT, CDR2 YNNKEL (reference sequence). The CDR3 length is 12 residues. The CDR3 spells CASSPTGNEQYF. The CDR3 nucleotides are TGTGCCAGCAGCCCGACAGGGAACGAGCAGTACTTC.

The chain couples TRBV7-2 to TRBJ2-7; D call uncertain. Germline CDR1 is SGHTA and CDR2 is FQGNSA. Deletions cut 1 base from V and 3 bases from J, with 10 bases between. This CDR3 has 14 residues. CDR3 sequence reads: CASSLGGLNYEQYF. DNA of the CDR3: TGTGCCAGCAGCTTAGGAGGATTAAACTACGAGCAGTACTTC. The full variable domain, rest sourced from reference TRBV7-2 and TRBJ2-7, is GAGVSQSPSNKVTEKGKDVELRCDPISGHTALYWYRQSLGQGLEFLIYFQGNSAPDKSGLPSDRFSAERTGGSVSTLTIQRTQQEDSAVYLCASSLGGLNYEQYFGPGTRLTVT.

CDR3 nucleotide sequence: TGTGCCAGCAGCCGGTTGGTTAGCAATCAGCCCCAGCATTTT. It is translated as CASSRLVSNQPQHF. The chain joins TRBV5-8 to TRBJ1-5; D unclear. Trimming left V 4 bases short and J 0 bases short, with 8 bases between. The CDR3 loop spans 14 amino acids. CDR1 and CDR2 (germline): SGHTS, YDEGEE. The variable domain in full, completed from reference TRBV5-8 and TRBJ1-5, reads EAGVTQSPTHLIKTRGQQATLRCSPISGHTSVYWYQQALGLGLQFLLWYDEGEERNRGNFPPRFSGRQFPNYSSELNVNALELEDSALYLCASSRLVSNQPQHFGDGTRLSIL.

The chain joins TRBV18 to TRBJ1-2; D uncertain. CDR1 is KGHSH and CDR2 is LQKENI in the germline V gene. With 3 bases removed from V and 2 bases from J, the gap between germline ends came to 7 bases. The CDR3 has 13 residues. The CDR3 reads CASSPGWNYGYTF. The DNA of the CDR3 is TGTGCCAGCTCACCTGGCTGGAACTATGGCTACACCTTC.

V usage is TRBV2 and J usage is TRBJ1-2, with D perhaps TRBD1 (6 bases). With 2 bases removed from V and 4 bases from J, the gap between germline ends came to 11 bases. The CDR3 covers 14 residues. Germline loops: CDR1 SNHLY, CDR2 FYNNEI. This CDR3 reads CASSEFRGSYGYTF. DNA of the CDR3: TGTGCCAGCAGTGAATTCAGGGGCTCCTATGGCTACACCTTC.

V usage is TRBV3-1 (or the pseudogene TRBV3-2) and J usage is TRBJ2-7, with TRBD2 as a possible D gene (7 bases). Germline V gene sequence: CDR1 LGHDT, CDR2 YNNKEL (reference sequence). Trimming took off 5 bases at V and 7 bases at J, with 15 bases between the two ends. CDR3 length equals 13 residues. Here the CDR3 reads CASSSNRGGEQYF. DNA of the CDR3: TGTGCCAGCAGCTCCAATAGGGGGGGGGAGCAGTACTTC.

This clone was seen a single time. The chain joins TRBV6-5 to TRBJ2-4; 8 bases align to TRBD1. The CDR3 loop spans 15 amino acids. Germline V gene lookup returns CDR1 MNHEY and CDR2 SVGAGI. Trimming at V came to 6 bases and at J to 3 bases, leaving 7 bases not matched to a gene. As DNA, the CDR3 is TGTGCCAGCAGGGGGGACAGGCTTATCAAAAACATTCAGTACTTC. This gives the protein CASRGDRLIKNIQYF.

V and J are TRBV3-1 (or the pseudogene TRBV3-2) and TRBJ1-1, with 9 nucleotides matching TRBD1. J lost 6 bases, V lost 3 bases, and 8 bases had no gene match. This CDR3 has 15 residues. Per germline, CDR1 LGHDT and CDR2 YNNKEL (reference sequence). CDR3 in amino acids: CASSHGQGIRAEAFF. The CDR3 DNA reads TGTGCCAGCAGCCACGGACAGGGGATAAGGGCTGAAGCTTTCTTT.

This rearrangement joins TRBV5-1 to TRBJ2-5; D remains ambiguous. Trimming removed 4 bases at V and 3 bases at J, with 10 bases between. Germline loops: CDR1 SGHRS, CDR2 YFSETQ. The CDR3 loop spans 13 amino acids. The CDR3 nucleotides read TGCGCCAGCAGCCCGGGTTGGGAAGAGACCCAGTACTTC. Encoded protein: CASSPGWEETQYF.

The CDR3, as DNA: TGTGCCAGCAGTCCGCGGGGGAACGGGGAGCTGTTTTTT. Translating gives CASSPRGNGELFF. The rearrangement joins TRBV6-6 to TRBJ2-2, with 7 positions matching TRBD2. V gave up 5 bases and J gave up 7 bases; unmatched junction bases: 4. CDR1 and CDR2 (germline): MNHNY, SVGAGI (reference sequence). The CDR3 consists of 13 residues.